Shown below are 5 T cell receptor beta chains from a single sample sequenced in a study of blood T cells in healthy people across ages. For the second PCR, which ran for about 6 to 11 cycles, a sample-barcoded 5' primer and a J-beta primer mix were used. MiXCR was run by TCRdb on the 5' RACE reads, yielding one entry per CDR3 protein. The sample includes about 580,000 distinct CDR3 sequences, less than 60% of them seen just once. Sequences were obtained from blood. The source of these receptors is an elderly man in good health.

This clonotype showed up just a few times. This sequence joins TRBV7-9 and TRBJ2-7, with TRBD1 identical over 8 bases. CDR1 is SEHNR and CDR2 is FQNEAQ in the germline V gene (reference sequence). The length of the CDR3 is 15 residues. The ends lost 3 bases at V and 3 bases at J; junction bases unmatched: 7. The DNA for the CDR3 is TGTGCCAGCAGCTTGGCAGGGGGCAAGAGCTACGAGCAGTACTTC. Its translation is CASSLAGGKSYEQYF.

The table lists this clonotype with a few counts. The gene calls are TRBV29-1 and TRBJ2-7, with TRBD2 matching over 8 bases. V dropped 5 bases and J dropped 0; count of bases not matched to a gene: 15. In germline, CDR1 is SQVTM, CDR2 ANQGSEA. This CDR3 comprises 17 residues. CDR3 sequence reads: CSVWIGSGIDDSYEQYF. In DNA, the CDR3 is TGCAGCGTTTGGATCGGTAGCGGGATCGATGACTCCTACGAGCAGTACTTC.

V usage is TRBV4-3 and J usage is TRBJ1-2; unclear D gene. Germline V lookup: CDR1 LGHNA, CDR2 YSLEER. This CDR3 is built from 15 residues. Trimming removed 1 base from V and 3 bases from J, with 12 bases in between. The CDR3 region is CASSQAADRDYGYTF. The CDR3 DNA reads as TGCGCCAGCAGCCAAGCGGCAGATAGAGACTATGGCTACACCTTC.

This clonotype was found a few times. The genes are TRBV20-1 and TRBJ2-3; D might be TRBD1 (6 bases). Trimming removed 2 bases at V and 3 bases at J, with 9 bases between. This CDR3 has 13 amino acids. Germline lookup yields CDR1 DFQATT and CDR2 SNEGSKA (reference sequence). As DNA, the CDR3 is TGCAGTGCTAGACTACAGGGAACAGATACGCAGTATTTT. Its protein is CSARLQGTDTQYF.

Comment on this clonotype: Since a much larger clone is just one base distant, this may be a read error. V and J are TRBV10-3 and TRBJ2-3; D is perhaps TRBD2 (5 bases). The CDR3 is made up of 13 amino acids. From germline, CDR1 is ENHRY and CDR2 SYGVKD. For the CDR3, the DNA is TGTACCATCAGTGTGGGAGTGGAGAATACGCAGTATTTT. Protein sequence: CTISVGVENTQYF.